Shown below are 26 T cell receptor beta chains from a single sample sequenced in a study of beta chain features in type 1 diabetes. Findings and limits, study-wide: Shorter TCRB CDR3s, moderately but significantly so, marked every one of the four CD4+ subsets in Type 1 diabetes patients.

Every isolated RNA sample was fully reverse transcribed, so sequencing captured expressed TCRB transcripts. The assay was immunoSEQ multiplex PCR, and TCRdb's table has in-frame clones only and misses some. This table holds about 340,000 clones, about 14% found once. Antigen specificity for these receptors is unknown. Sequencing used naive CD4+ T cells from blood. These receptors were taken from a woman younger than 35 with type 1 diabetes.

The CDR3 here is CASSIGLAGGATYNEQFF. DNA of the CDR3: TGCGCCAGCAGCATAGGACTAGCGGGAGGGGCCACATACAATGAGCAGTTCTTC. The rearrangement links TRBV5-1 to TRBJ2-1; 15 positions agree with TRBD2. V shed 4 bases and J 4 bases; nucleotides not matched to a gene: 9. The CDR3 has 18 amino acids. Germline lookup yields CDR1 SGHRS and CDR2 YFSETQ.

This chain connects TRBV29-1 to TRBJ2-3, with D possibly being TRBD2 (5 bases). Trimming cost V 2 bases and J 6 bases, with 15 bases left between them. The CDR3 runs 14 residues. The germline gives CDR1 SQVTM, CDR2 ANQGSEA. CDR3 sequence reads: CSVERGGPGDTQYF. CDR3 coding DNA: TGCAGCGTTGAAAGAGGCGGGCCGGGTGATACGCAGTATTTT.

This clone has more than one count but fewer than ten. The chain employs TRBV11-2 and TRBJ2-5, with TRBD1 as a possible D gene (6 bases). The length of the CDR3 is 15 residues. The V gene's germline CDR1 is SGHAT and CDR2 FQNNGV. V shed 0 bases and J shed 7 bases, with 15 bases lying between them. The CDR3 reads CASSLDRTAGGTQYF. CDR3 nucleotides: TGTGCCAGCAGCTTAGATCGGACAGCCGGAGGGACCCAGTACTTC.

V gene TRBV9 combines with J gene TRBJ1-1, with a possible D match to TRBD1 (6 bases). Germline assignment: CDR1 SGDLS and CDR2 YYNGEE. V was shortened by 4 bases and J by 0 bases, with 13 bases between the two germline ends. CDR3 length equals 15 residues. CDR3 DNA sequence: TGTGCCAGCAGCCCCATACAGGGCATGAACACTGAAGCTTTCTTT. Protein sequence: CASSPIQGMNTEAFF.

This clone showed up just a few times. This chain joins TRBV4-1 and TRBJ2-3, with 13 bases matching TRBD2. Looked up from germline, CDR1 is MGHRA and CDR2 is YSYEKL. This CDR3 is built from 15 residues. Trimming took 4 bases from V and 3 from J; bases not matched to a gene: 1. The CDR3 region is CASSLLAGGTDTQYF. The CDR3 nucleotides read TGCGCCAGCAGCCTACTAGCGGGAGGGACAGATACGCAGTATTTT.

The V call is TRBV6-6, the J call TRBJ1-1, with D perhaps TRBD1 (5 bases). This CDR3 contains 15 residues. Germline CDR1 MNHNY, CDR2 SVGAGI (reference sequence). The V and J ends lost 4 bases and 10 bases respectively, with 22 bases between them. DNA for the CDR3: TGTGCCAGCAGTTTTCTCCCGGCAGGGTCTGTATCAGCTTTCTTT. Protein sequence: CASSFLPAGSVSAFF.

The chain is built from TRBV9 and TRBJ1-5; perhaps TRBD1 as D (6 bases). The CDR3 totals 15 residues. Trimming took 4 bases from V and 7 from J, leaving 18 bases between them. Germline lookup yields CDR1 SGDLS and CDR2 YYNGEE. CDR3 sequence reads: CASSPGGGSRQPQHF. CDR3 DNA sequence: TGTGCCAGCAGCCCCGGGGGCGGGAGCAGGCAGCCCCAGCATTTT.

This clone showed up just a few times. This chain joins TRBV19 and TRBJ2-1, with TRBD2 identical over 9 bases. In germline, CDR1 is LNHDA, CDR2 SQIVND (reference sequence). Trimming removed 10 bases from V and 6 bases from J; junction bases left unmatched: 10. This CDR3 has 14 residues. CDR3: CATGGRLAANEQFF. CDR3 sequence (DNA): TGTGCCACCGGGGGACGACTAGCGGCCAATGAGCAGTTCTTC.

The chain has TRBV2 and TRBJ2-1, with 9 nucleotides matching TRBD2. Per the germline V gene, CDR1 is SNHLY and CDR2 is FYNNEI. Trimming cost V 9 bases and J 9 bases; bases outside gene matches: 9. The length of the CDR3 is 13 residues. CDR3 protein: CARGYSGSLEQFF. The CDR3 DNA follows: TGTGCCAGGGGATATAGCGGGAGCCTTGAGCAGTTCTTC.

The chain carries TRBV7-2 and TRBJ2-7, with 8 bases lining up with TRBD1. J was trimmed by 3 bases and V by 5 bases; bases with no gene match: 9. Germline values: CDR1 SGHTA, CDR2 FQGNSA. The CDR3 extends over 15 amino acids. CDR3 sequence: CASSLRQGLDYEQYF. The CDR3 DNA sequence: TGTGCCAGCAGCCTAAGACAGGGGCTGGACTACGAGCAGTACTTC. The whole variable domain, filled in from reference TRBV7-2 and TRBJ2-7, reads GAGVSQSPSNKVTEKGKDVELRCDPISGHTALYWYRQSLGQGLEFLIYFQGNSAPDKSGLPSDRFSAERTGGSVSTLTIQRTQQEDSAVYLCASSLRQGLDYEQYFGPGTRLTVT.

CDR3 coding DNA: TGTGCCAGCAGCTTAAGAGTCGACACTGAAGCTTTCTTT. Its translation: CASSLRVDTEAFF. The J gene is TRBJ1-1, the V gene TRBV7-9; D call uncertain. The V and J ends lost 2 bases and 3 bases respectively, with 7 bases between them. Germline V gene sequence: CDR1 SEHNR, CDR2 FQNEAQ (reference sequence). The CDR3 length is 13 residues.

This clone showed up just a few times. The V call is TRBV20-1, the J call TRBJ2-1; no firm D call. Trimming stripped 4 bases from V and 3 bases from J, with 4 bases between. The V gene's germline CDR1 is DFQATT and CDR2 SNEGSKA (reference sequence). The CDR3 runs 11 residues. CDR3 region: CSANGYNEQFF. As DNA, the CDR3 is TGCAGTGCTAACGGCTACAATGAGCAGTTCTTC.

In this sample, this clone turned up a few times. This rearrangement joins TRBV29-1 to TRBJ2-3, with 10 bases that match TRBD2. V trimming: 5 bases; J trimming: 2 bases; junction bases outside the gene matches: 4. Germline CDR1 is SQVTM and CDR2 is ANQGSEA. The length of the CDR3 is 14 residues. As DNA, the CDR3 is TGCAGCGTTTCAGGACTAGCGGCCACAGATACGCAGTATTTT. Its translation: CSVSGLAATDTQYF.

The CDR3 sequence is CASSLAHRETQYF. The CDR3 region has the DNA TGTGCCAGCAGCTTAGCGCACAGGGAGACCCAGTACTTC. This chain joins TRBV7-2 and TRBJ2-5, with D perhaps TRBD1 (5 bases). The CDR3 is 13 amino acids. CDR1 SGHTA and CDR2 FQGNSA come from the germline V gene. Trimming left V 0 bases short and J 5 bases short, with 7 bases between.

The CDR3 nucleotides read TGTGCCAGCAAGGAGGAATACGAGCAGTACTTC. This gives the protein CASKEEYEQYF. The chain combines TRBV2 with TRBJ2-7; D might be TRBD2 (5 bases). This CDR3 contains 11 residues. The V end was cut by 7 bases, the J end by 4 bases, with 8 bases between. CDR1 is SNHLY, CDR2 FYNNEI, per germline.

This clone was detected only a few times. The rearrangement joins TRBV11-2 to TRBJ2-1; 8 bases are a match to TRBD2. CDR1 and CDR2 (germline): SGHAT, FQNNGV. CDR3 size: 16 residues. Trimming cost V 5 bases and J 0 bases; bases outside gene matches: 6. In DNA, the CDR3 is TGTGCCAGCAGCGCTCCCGCGGGGGGCTCCTACAATGAGCAGTTCTTC. It yields the protein CASSAPAGGSYNEQFF.

This clone was recorded a few times. The rearrangement links TRBV11-2 to TRBJ2-3; TRBD2 might be the D (6 bases). The CDR3 is 14 amino acids. V was trimmed by 5 bases and J by 10 bases, leaving 19 bases between them. The germline CDR1 and CDR2 sequences are SGHAT and FQNNGV. The CDR3 DNA reads TGTGCCAGCAGCCCAAACTCGGGACTCCTGGCGCAGTATTTT. Protein product: CASSPNSGLLAQYF.

This clone has just one count. The chain carries TRBV11-2 and TRBJ2-3; D call uncertain. The CDR3 length is 11 residues. V was cut by 5 bases and J by 8 bases, with 8 bases left in between. CDR1 and CDR2 (germline): SGHAT, FQNNGV. The CDR3 region has the DNA TGTGCCAGCAGCCGTCCGGGTACGCAGTATTTT. Protein product: CASSRPGTQYF.

The V and J genes are TRBV19 and TRBJ1-5, with D perhaps matching TRBD1 (6 bases). Deletions cut 4 bases from V and 5 bases from J, with 15 bases between. This CDR3 spans 15 amino acids. The germline V gene has CDR1 LNHDA and CDR2 SQIVND (reference sequence). CDR3 DNA sequence: TGTGCCAGTAGTAGACGGGACAAGTGGGATCAGCCCCAGCATTTT. Its translation: CASSRRDKWDQPQHF.

This clone was picked up a small number of times. CDR3 bases: TGTGCCAGCAGCTTAGACGGCGGGAGGGCTTTCTATGAGCAGTTCTTC. This codes for CASSLDGGRAFYEQFF. The J gene is TRBJ2-1, the V gene TRBV7-2, with 9 bases fitting TRBD2. The CDR3 contains 16 residues. Germline CDR1 SGHTA, CDR2 FQGNSA. Germline trimming cut 1 base from V and 8 bases from J; bases unmatched to any gene: 9.

This clone was seen a few times. The V call is TRBV5-1, the J call TRBJ2-3; 13 nucleotides match TRBD2. CDR3 length equals 16 residues. Germline CDR1 and CDR2: SGHRS and YFSETQ. V dropped 4 bases and J dropped 2; count of bases not matched to a gene: 4. CDR3 amino acids: CASSLGTSGDTDTQYF. In DNA form, the CDR3 reads TGCGCCAGCAGCCTCGGGACTAGCGGGGACACAGATACGCAGTATTTT.

This chain links TRBV21-1 with TRBJ2-3; the listed D gene, TRBD2, was not tested against the DNA. TRBV21-1 is recorded as a pseudogene. The CDR3 spans 14 residues. The CDR3 bases are TGTGCCAGCATCCTAAGACGGGGGAAAGATACGCAGTATTTT. Translating it yields CASILRRGKDTQYF.

The CDR3 region is CASSLVSGSSYNEQFF. The CDR3 DNA is TGTGCCAGCAGCTTAGTAAGCGGAAGCTCCTACAATGAGCAGTTCTTC. The chain recombines TRBV7-9 with TRBJ2-1; a possible D gene is TRBD2 (5 bases). The CDR3 covers 16 residues. Germline lookup yields CDR1 SEHNR and CDR2 FQNEAQ (reference sequence). Trimming cost V 1 base and J 0 bases, with 10 bases left between them. The complete variable domain, with remaining parts taken from reference TRBV7-9 and TRBJ2-1, reads DTGVSQNPRHKITKRGQNVTFRCDPISEHNRLYWYRQTLGQGPEFLTYFQNEAQLEKSRLLSDRFSAERPKGSFSTLEIQRTEQGDSAMYLCASSLVSGSSYNEQFFGPGTRLTVL.

This clone was seen at least ten times. This chain joins TRBV29-1 and TRBJ2-7, with 9 bases that match TRBD2. This CDR3 region has 12 residues. Germline CDR1 SQVTM, CDR2 ANQGSEA. The DNA of the CDR3 is TGCACCGCTGGGACTAGCACATACGAGCAGTACTTC. It translates to CTAGTSTYEQYF.

This clone was found a few times. The chain joins TRBV4-3 to TRBJ2-2; tentatively, D is TRBD1 (6 bases). CDR3 length: 15 amino acids. V was clipped by 4 bases and J by 6 bases, with 15 bases between them. The germline gives CDR1 LGHNA, CDR2 YSLEER. The CDR3 DNA follows: TGCGCCAGCAGCCGAGCTGCCCCAGGGGCCGGGGAGCTGTTTTTT. Protein sequence: CASSRAAPGAGELFF.

The chain combines TRBV7-2 with TRBJ2-2; perhaps TRBD2 as D (6 bases). Germline assignment: CDR1 SGHTA and CDR2 FQGNSA. V was shortened by 5 bases and J by 3 bases, with 16 bases between the two germline ends. The CDR3 extends over 16 amino acids. CDR3 protein: CASSKGPGRYTGELFF. As DNA, the CDR3 is TGTGCCAGCAGCAAGGGGCCAGGGAGGTACACCGGGGAGCTGTTTTTT.